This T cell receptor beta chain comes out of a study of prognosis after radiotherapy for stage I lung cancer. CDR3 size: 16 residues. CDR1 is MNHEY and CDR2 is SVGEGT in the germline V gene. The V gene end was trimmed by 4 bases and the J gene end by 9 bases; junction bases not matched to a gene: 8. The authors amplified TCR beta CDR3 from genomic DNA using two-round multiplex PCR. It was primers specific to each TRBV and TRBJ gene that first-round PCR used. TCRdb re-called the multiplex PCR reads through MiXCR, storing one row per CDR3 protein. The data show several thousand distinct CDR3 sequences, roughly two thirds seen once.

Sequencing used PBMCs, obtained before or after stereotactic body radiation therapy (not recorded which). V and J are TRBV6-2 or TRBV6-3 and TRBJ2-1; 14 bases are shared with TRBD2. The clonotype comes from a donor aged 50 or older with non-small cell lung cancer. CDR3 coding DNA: TGTGCCAGCAGTTGGGGACTAGCGGGAGTTCGTAGTGAGCAGTTCTTC. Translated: CASSWGLAGVRSEQFF.